This T cell receptor (beta chain) comes out of a study of identical twins listed by TCRdb under 2016. Background on the whole study: TCR alpha and beta repertoires from monozygotic twins, unrelated adults of various ages and cord blood were deep-sequenced to test whether fetal clonotypes persist. To rule out contamination, the twin experiments were replicated at different times with different library preparation protocols. Study-wide findings and limitations: A weaker excess of twin sharing was found in beta out-of-frame sequences because the signal-to-noise ratio was lowered by fewer shared sequences. Because the same donors could not be followed over many years, conclusions were based on cross-sectional statistical analysis. Out-of-frame TCR alpha sequences shared between twins showed an excess of low generation-probability sequences compared with coincidental sharing between unrelated individuals. Recombination models systematically underestimated out-of-frame TCR alpha sharing in monozygotic twins but agreed with sharing between unrelated individuals. Abundant cord blood beta clonotypes carried fewer insertions; young adult naive repertoires showed a weaker similar trend, while memory repertoires showed none. Zero-insertion analyses could be partly confounded by invariant T cells such as MAIT and iNKT, although diverse VJ usage argued against such confounding for most clonotypes.

Library prep was done by 5' RACE. The sequencer was an Illumina HiSeq 2000. Template switching added a universal primer binding site, and the final cDNA carried a unique molecular identifier that allowed TCR cDNA molecules to be counted accurately. Specific primers in the conserved constant-segment region were used to synthesize first-strand cDNA for the TCR alpha and beta chains. To control for contamination, each cDNA library was double barcoded with a SMART-Mk sample barcode plus Illumina barcodes. TruSeq adapter sequences and Illumina sample barcodes were added in two successive PCR steps. The Illumina HiSeq platform was used with custom primers to sequence TCR alpha and beta cDNA libraries. For the original study's pipeline: MiGEC processed the raw reads to extract unique molecular identifiers, while MiXCR was used to determine the CDR3 positions. For each individual, recombination models were inferred using an EM algorithm with the repgenHMM and IGoR tools. Shared clonotypes were analyzed with the tcR package in R, and sharing was normalized by the product of cloneset sizes. To study raw recombination without the effects of thymic and clonal selection, out-of-frame nonproductive sequences were analyzed. The public reads were quality trimmed at Q25 with fastp and then assembled into clones with MiXCR by TCRdb, keeping productive beta chains. Rows with one shared CDR3 protein collapse into an entry with the most common genes and DNA. TCRdb, not the original authors, processed these V and J calls. A total of around 480,000 distinct CDR3 sequences appear in this sample, 13% to 15% of them only once. The biggest ten clones account for about 0.52% of the sample.

CDR1 SSHAT and CDR2 FNYEAQ were looked up in the germline V gene (reference sequence). The CDR3 contains 15 residues, cysteine and phenylalanine counted. CDR3 DNA only is kept here, 45 bases in frame from base 1. Only healthy Caucasian donors were included. The twin cohort comprised three pairs of female monozygotic twins, all aged roughly 18 to 30 years. Positive isolation kits from Invitrogen were used to isolate the CD4+ and CD8+ T cell populations. This clonotype was counted between two and nine times. Its antigen specificity is not known. A junction end diverges from the germline sequence, so it may reflect a read error. This sample also appeared in a second study, on yellow fever vaccine responses in identical twins. The second source states: According to the authors, the vaccine-induced T cell response in identical twins seemed to be partly convergent and partly specific to each individual. In identical twins, the study followed T cell clones that responded to the vaccine with precision.

The receptor's source is a woman under 30 in good health. Recombination joined TRBV7-7 with TRBJ2-3; no confident D gene assignment can be made. Sequenced material: CD4+ T cells sorted from blood. The CDR3 reads CASSLVGSPTDTQYF. The DNA sequence follows: TGTGCTAGCAGCTTAGTCGGTTCCCCCACAGATACGCAGTATTTT.